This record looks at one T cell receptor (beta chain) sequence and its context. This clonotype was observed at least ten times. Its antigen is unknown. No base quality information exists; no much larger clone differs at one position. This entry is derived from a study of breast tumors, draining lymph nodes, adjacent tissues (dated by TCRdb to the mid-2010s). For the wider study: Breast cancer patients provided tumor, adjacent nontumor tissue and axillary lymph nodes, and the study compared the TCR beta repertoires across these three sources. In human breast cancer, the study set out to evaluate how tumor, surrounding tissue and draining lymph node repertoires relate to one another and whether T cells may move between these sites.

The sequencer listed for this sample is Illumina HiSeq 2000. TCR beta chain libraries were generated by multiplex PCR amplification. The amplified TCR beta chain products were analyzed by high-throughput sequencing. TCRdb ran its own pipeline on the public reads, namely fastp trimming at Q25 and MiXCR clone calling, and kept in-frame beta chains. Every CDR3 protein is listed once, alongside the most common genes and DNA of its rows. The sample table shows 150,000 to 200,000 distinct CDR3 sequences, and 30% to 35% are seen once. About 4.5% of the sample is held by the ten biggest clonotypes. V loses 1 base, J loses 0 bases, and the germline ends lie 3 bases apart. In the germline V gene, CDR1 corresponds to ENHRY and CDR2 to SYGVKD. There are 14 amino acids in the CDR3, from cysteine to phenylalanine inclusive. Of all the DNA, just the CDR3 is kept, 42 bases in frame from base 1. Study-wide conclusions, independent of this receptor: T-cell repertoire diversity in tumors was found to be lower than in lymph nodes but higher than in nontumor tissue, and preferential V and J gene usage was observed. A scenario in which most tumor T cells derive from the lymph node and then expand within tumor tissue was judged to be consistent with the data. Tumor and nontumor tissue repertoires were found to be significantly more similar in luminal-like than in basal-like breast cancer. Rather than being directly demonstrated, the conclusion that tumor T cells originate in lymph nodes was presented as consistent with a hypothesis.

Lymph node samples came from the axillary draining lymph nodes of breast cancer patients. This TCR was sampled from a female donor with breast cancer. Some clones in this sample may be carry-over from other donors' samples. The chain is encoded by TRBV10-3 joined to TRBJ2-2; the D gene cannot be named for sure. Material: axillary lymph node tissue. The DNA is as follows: TGTGCCATCAGTGAGTTCGCGAACACCGGGGAGCTGTTTTTT. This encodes CAISEFANTGELFF.